The 31 T cell receptor beta chains reported below all come from one sample, sequenced in a study of T-cell reconstitution after alpha-beta-depleted transplantation in children. Unique molecular identifiers tagged the TCRbeta library. TCRdb reprocessed the PCR reads with MiXCR, giving one entry per CDR3 protein. The table shows around 380,000 distinct CDR3 sequences, with approximately 10% occurring only once. This specimen was PBMCs from the stem cell graft donor, taken from the stem cell graft. The receptor source for this set is a human donor who donated a stem cell graft to a child with acute myeloid leukemia.

As to this clonotype: One end of the junction fails to match germline, which may point to a read error. This chain connects TRBV7-7 to TRBJ2-1; D is uncertain. Per the germline V gene, CDR1 is SSHAT and CDR2 is FNYEAQ (reference sequence). The CDR3 runs 13 residues. CDR3 sequence reads: CASSSDRYNEQFF. DNA for the CDR3: TGTGCTAGCAGCTCGGACCGTTACAATGAGCAGTTCTTC. Filled out from reference TRBV7-7 and TRBJ2-1, the complete variable domain reads GAGVSQSPRYKVTKRGQDVTLRCDPISSHATLYWYQQALGQGPEFLTYFNYEAQPDKSGLPSDRFSAERPEGSISTLTIQRTEQRDSAMYRCASSSDRYNEQFFGPGTRLTVL.

This clonotype was recorded only once. J is TRBJ1-1 and V is TRBV20-1, with D perhaps TRBD1 (6 bases). V was clipped by 0 bases and J by 1 base, with 9 bases between them. Germline CDR1 is DFQATT and CDR2 is SNEGSKA (reference sequence). The CDR3 spans 14 residues. The DNA of the CDR3 is TGCAGTGCTAGAGATGTGACAGGGAACACTGAAGCTTTCTTT. Amino acids: CSARDVTGNTEAFF.

This sequence joins TRBV3-1 and TRBJ2-2; unclear D gene. This CDR3 has 14 residues. CDR1 is LGHDT, CDR2 YNNKEL, per germline (reference sequence). The V end lost 1 base, the J end lost 9 bases, and 12 bases lay between the germline ends. CDR3 amino acids: CASSQAKAARELFF. CDR3 nucleotides: TGTGCCAGCAGCCAAGCGAAGGCAGCCAGGGAGCTGTTTTTT. Full variable domain (remainder filled in from reference TRBV3-1 and TRBJ2-2): DTAVSQTPKYLVTQMGNDKSIKCEQNLGHDTMYWYKQDSKKFLKIMFSYNNKELIINETVPNRFSPKSPDKAHLNLHINSLELGDSAVYFCASSQAKAARELFFGEGSRLTVL.

This clonotype was detected a few times. The rearrangement uses TRBV7-9 and TRBJ2-2; weak D call: TRBD2 (5 bases). The CDR3 is made up of 13 amino acids. Looked up from germline, CDR1 is SEHNR and CDR2 is FQNEAQ (reference sequence). Trimming pared 1 base from V and 9 bases from J, leaving 9 bases between. The CDR3, as DNA: TGTGCCAGCAGCTTAGGTAGCGTCCGGGAGCTGTTTTTT. Protein sequence: CASSLGSVRELFF.

The chain links TRBV20-1 to TRBJ2-1; 15 bases are shared with TRBD2. This CDR3 has 19 amino acids. V gave up 0 bases and J gave up 1 base; unmatched junction bases: 7. Germline-derived CDR1 and CDR2 are DFQATT and SNEGSKA (reference sequence). DNA for the CDR3: TGCAGTGCTAGAGATAGGGGACTAGCGGGGGGATTGTCCTACAATGAGCAGTTCTTC. It specifies CSARDRGLAGGLSYNEQFF.

The sample holds a few counts of this clonotype. The rearrangement uses TRBV29-1 and TRBJ2-1; tentatively, D is TRBD1 (5 bases). Germline V gives CDR1 SQVTM, CDR2 ANQGSEA. Trimming pared 3 bases from V and 8 bases from J, leaving 11 bases between. The CDR3 totals 12 residues. CDR3 amino acids: CSVEVREDEQFF. CDR3 in DNA: TGCAGCGTTGAGGTCAGGGAAGATGAGCAGTTCTTC.

This clonotype has more than one count but fewer than ten. The V and J genes are TRBV7-9 and TRBJ1-2, with 7 positions matching TRBD1. V was clipped by 6 bases and J by 7 bases; unmatched bases: 11. CDR3 length: 14 amino acids. CDR1 is SEHNR, CDR2 FQNEAQ, per germline (reference sequence). The CDR3: CASRSEGRGLGYTF. CDR3 DNA: TGTGCCAGCAGGTCCGAAGGGAGGGGGCTTGGCTACACCTTC.

In this sample, this clonotype turned up many times. This rearrangement joins TRBV27 to TRBJ2-1; the match to TRBD1 covers 8 bases. The CDR3 totals 15 residues. Germline CDR1 and CDR2: MNHEY and SMNVEV (reference sequence). The ends lost 2 bases at V and 8 bases at J; junction bases unmatched: 8. The chain's CDR3 is CASSLQGAHGDEQFF. CDR3 DNA sequence: TGTGCCAGCAGTTTACAGGGGGCGCATGGCGATGAGCAGTTCTTC.

Only a few counts were recorded for this clonotype. The genes are TRBV10-3 and TRBJ2-1; D assignment may be TRBD1 or TRBD2 (5 bases each). V was clipped by 5 bases and J by 10 bases, with 21 bases between them. Germline V gene data show CDR1 as ENHRY and CDR2 as SYGVKD. The CDR3 has 15 amino acids. The CDR3 region is CAISPNPGPTGEQFF. CDR3 sequence (DNA): TGTGCCATCAGTCCTAACCCGGGACCCACGGGGGAGCAGTTCTTC.

This clonotype was picked up a small number of times. The chain recombines TRBV3-1 with TRBJ2-7, with D hard to call. Germline CDR1 reads LGHDT; CDR2 reads YNNKEL (reference sequence). This CDR3 has 12 residues. V was pared by 7 bases and J by 0 bases, with 7 bases between. The CDR3 sequence: CASKPSSYEQYV. CDR3 sequence (DNA): TGTGCCAGCAAACCAAGCTCCTACGAGCAGTACGTC.

To note about this clonotype: This clone may be a read error of a much larger clone one base away. CDR3 protein: CASSRPGQGNYGDTF. The CDR3, as DNA: TGTGCCAGCTCACGACCGGGACAGGGGAACTATGGCGACACCTTC. The J gene is TRBJ1-2, the V gene TRBV18; 10 bases line up with TRBD1. The germline gives CDR1 KGHSH, CDR2 LQKENI. This CDR3 spans 15 amino acids.

This clonotype came up many times. The CDR3 nucleotides are TGTGCCAGCAGTTCACAGGGTAGCTATGGCTACACCTTC. Its translation: CASSSQGSYGYTF. This sequence joins TRBV6-2 or TRBV6-3 and TRBJ1-2; D is possibly TRBD1 (6 bases). The germline V gene encodes CDR1 MNHEY and CDR2 SVGEGT. The length of the CDR3 is 13 residues. V was cut by 4 bases and J by 4 bases, with 10 bases left in between.

This chain connects TRBV5-1 to TRBJ2-7; D possibly matches TRBD1 or TRBD2 (7 bases each). V gave up 0 bases and J gave up 7 bases, with 11 bases separating them. The CDR3 length is 13 residues. Germline-derived CDR1 and CDR2 are SGHRS and YFSETQ. The CDR3 DNA is TGCGCCAGCAGCTTGGCCCAGGGGGGGGAGCAGTACGTC. It yields the protein CASSLAQGGEQYV.

This clonotype has only a few counts. The chain carries TRBV20-1 and TRBJ1-1, with D uncertain. The CDR3 has 13 amino acids. Germline assignment: CDR1 DFQATT and CDR2 SNEGSKA (reference sequence). V lost 5 bases and J 0 bases, leaving 10 bases between the germline ends. The DNA of the CDR3 is TGCAGTGCTCGAGGCGACTTGAACACTGAAGCTTTCTTT. Translated, it gives CSARGDLNTEAFF.

Only a few counts were recorded for this clonotype. The chain recombines TRBV6-5 with TRBJ1-1; D not certain. The CDR3 totals 16 residues. Trimming left V 2 bases short and J 1 base short, with 14 bases between. Looked up from germline, CDR1 is MNHEY and CDR2 is SVGAGI. This CDR3 reads CASSYLSLLGNTEAFF. The CDR3 DNA is TGTGCCAGCAGTTACCTGTCTCTCCTTGGGAACACTGAAGCTTTCTTT.

The chain is built from TRBV20-1 and TRBJ2-3; TRBD2 matches at 10 bases. Germline CDR1 and CDR2: DFQATT and SNEGSKA (reference sequence). V lost 5 bases to trimming and J lost 6 bases; unmatched junction nucleotides: 11. This CDR3 region has 15 residues. Written as DNA, the CDR3 is TGCAGTGCTGCCCCGCCTAGCGGGAGAGATGATACGCAGTATTTT. It translates to CSAAPPSGRDDTQYF.

This clonotype was found many times. This rearrangement joins TRBV7-2 to TRBJ1-5; 9 positions agree with TRBD1. The ends lost 5 bases at V and 3 bases at J; junction bases unmatched: 5. This CDR3 spans 15 amino acids. Germline V gives CDR1 SGHTA, CDR2 FQGNSA. In nucleotides, the CDR3 is TGTGCCAGCAGCCGGGACAGGGACATCAATCAGCCCCAGCATTTT. This codes for CASSRDRDINQPQHF.

The genes are TRBV5-1 and TRBJ2-7, with 9 bases identical to TRBD2. CDR3 length: 15 residues. In germline, CDR1 is SGHRS, CDR2 YFSETQ. Unmatched junction bases numbered 6, after V lost 0 bases and J lost 5 bases. This chain's CDR3 is CASSLDLAGVNEQYF. CDR3 nucleotides: TGCGCCAGCAGCTTGGATTTAGCGGGAGTCAACGAGCAGTACTTC.

This chain connects TRBV12-3 or TRBV12-4 to TRBJ2-7; 13 positions agree with TRBD2. The CDR3 contains 17 residues. With V trimmed by 5 bases and J by 3 bases, 10 bases remained unmatched. The CDR3 coding sequence is TGTGCCAGCAGTCCCACAATACTAGCGGGAGGGTACTACGAGCAGTACTTC. Its protein product is CASSPTILAGGYYEQYF.

The table lists this clonotype with a few counts. V gene TRBV4-1 combines with J gene TRBJ2-3; 9 bases map to TRBD2. Unmatched junction bases numbered 8, after V lost 8 bases and J lost 2 bases. Per the germline V gene, CDR1 is MGHRA and CDR2 is YSYEKL. The length of the CDR3 is 15 residues. The CDR3 coding sequence is TGCGCCAGCGCGAGGACTAGCGAGTACACAGATACGCAGTATTTT. Residues: CASARTSEYTDTQYF.

The chain joins TRBV12-3 or TRBV12-4 to TRBJ2-4; TRBD1 is a possible D gene (5 bases). The V gene lost 2 bases and the J gene lost 6 bases, with 23 bases spanning the gap. The CDR3 has 18 residues. The CDR3 coding sequence is TGTGCCAGCAGTTTAAGACAGCTCCAAACCCTTCGGTCAAACATTCAGTACTTC. It yields the protein CASSLRQLQTLRSNIQYF.

The chain combines TRBV20-1 with TRBJ2-3; TRBD2 matches 10 bases. Germline CDR1 reads DFQATT; CDR2 reads SNEGSKA (reference sequence). The J segment lost 1 base and the V segment lost 6 bases, leaving 7 bases of the junction unmatched. This CDR3 contains 15 residues. The CDR3 sequence: CSARKREGGTDTQYF. CDR3 DNA: TGCAGTGCCAGAAAGCGGGAGGGCGGCACAGATACGCAGTATTTT.

This chain connects TRBV15 to TRBJ2-7; D is possibly TRBD1 or TRBD2 (5 bases each). Per the germline V gene, CDR1 is LNHNV and CDR2 is YYDKDF (reference sequence). Trimming removed 0 bases at V and 7 bases at J, with 19 bases between. The CDR3 runs 16 residues. The CDR3 spells CATSRDSFGGSWEQYF. CDR3 nucleotide sequence: TGTGCCACCAGCAGAGATAGTTTTGGGGGATCTTGGGAGCAGTACTTC.

The CDR3 region is CASSVAMSGNSFNSPLHF. The CDR3 DNA sequence: TGTGCCAGCAGCGTCGCGATGTCAGGGAATAGCTTTAATTCACCCCTCCACTTT. The chain is built from TRBV9 and TRBJ1-6; D is perhaps TRBD1 (5 bases). V gave up 2 bases and J gave up 6 bases, with 21 bases separating them. The CDR3 totals 18 residues. Germline V gene lookup returns CDR1 SGDLS and CDR2 YYNGEE.

This clonotype was counted only a few times. This rearrangement joins TRBV6-2 or TRBV6-3 to TRBJ1-2; maybe TRBD1 (5 bases). V lost 0 bases and J lost 7, with 6 bases in between. From germline, CDR1 is MNHEY and CDR2 SVGEGT. The CDR3 is 12 residues long. The CDR3 protein is CASSYSRVGYTF. The CDR3, as DNA: TGTGCCAGCAGTTACTCCAGGGTTGGCTACACCTTC.

J is TRBJ1-2 and V is TRBV19; TRBD1 is a possible D gene (6 bases). The CDR3 consists of 15 residues. The V and J ends lost 7 bases and 3 bases respectively, with 18 bases between them. Germline assignment: CDR1 LNHDA and CDR2 SQIVND (reference sequence). The CDR3 sequence: CASTSRTGADYGYTF. The CDR3 DNA sequence: TGTGCCAGTACCTCTCGGACGGGGGCGGACTATGGCTACACCTTC.

The chain couples TRBV9 to TRBJ1-6; D uncertain. Germline CDR1 is SGDLS and CDR2 is YYNGEE. The CDR3 spans 14 residues. V was trimmed by 0 bases and J by 8 bases, leaving 9 bases between them. CDR3 sequence: CASSVEPSDSPLHF. The CDR3 DNA reads as TGTGCCAGCAGCGTAGAACCGTCGGATTCACCCCTCCACTTT.

This sequence joins TRBV29-1 and TRBJ1-2; D is ambiguous. The germline CDR1 and CDR2 sequences are SQVTM and ANQGSEA. V was shortened by 6 bases and J by 7 bases, with 18 bases between the two germline ends. This CDR3 region has 13 residues. CDR3 coding DNA: TGCAGCGTCGCTGGAAGGGATTACACTGGCTACACCTTC. This encodes CSVAGRDYTGYTF.

In its sample, this clonotype was seen a few times. V is TRBV29-1 and J is TRBJ2-6; TRBD1 matches 10 bases. CDR3 length equals 20 residues. The germline CDR1 and CDR2 sequences are SQVTM and ANQGSEA. V lost 4 bases, J lost 4 bases, and 19 bases stayed unmatched. CDR3 region: CSVVSRTGGHGTGGANVLTF. The DNA for the CDR3 is TGCAGCGTTGTGTCACGGACAGGGGGACACGGGACCGGAGGGGCCAACGTCCTGACTTTC. Based on the CDR3 plus reference TRBV29-1 and TRBJ2-6, the full variable domain is SAVISQKPSRDICQRGTSLTIQCQVDSQVTMMFWYRQQPGQSLTLIATANQGSEATYESGFVIDKFPISRPNLTFSTLTVSNMSPEDSSIYLCSVVSRTGGHGTGGANVLTFGAGSRLTVL.

The V and J genes are TRBV20-1 and TRBJ2-3; a weak D match, TRBD1 (6 bases). V was shortened by 5 bases and J by 2 bases, with 17 bases between the two germline ends. Germline loops: CDR1 DFQATT, CDR2 SNEGSKA (reference sequence). The CDR3 loop spans 15 amino acids. The CDR3 protein is CSALRQATLTDTQYF. Here the CDR3 DNA reads TGCAGTGCTCTACGACAGGCTACTCTCACAGATACGCAGTATTTT.

This sequence joins TRBV20-1 and TRBJ1-6; weak D call: TRBD1 (5 bases). V lost 4 bases, J lost 0 bases, and 10 bases lay in between. Germline assignment: CDR1 DFQATT and CDR2 SNEGSKA (reference sequence). This CDR3 has 15 residues. For the CDR3, the DNA is TGCAGTGCTATCGGGGGAGACTCCTATAATTCACCCCTCCACTTT. Translation gives CSAIGGDSYNSPLHF.